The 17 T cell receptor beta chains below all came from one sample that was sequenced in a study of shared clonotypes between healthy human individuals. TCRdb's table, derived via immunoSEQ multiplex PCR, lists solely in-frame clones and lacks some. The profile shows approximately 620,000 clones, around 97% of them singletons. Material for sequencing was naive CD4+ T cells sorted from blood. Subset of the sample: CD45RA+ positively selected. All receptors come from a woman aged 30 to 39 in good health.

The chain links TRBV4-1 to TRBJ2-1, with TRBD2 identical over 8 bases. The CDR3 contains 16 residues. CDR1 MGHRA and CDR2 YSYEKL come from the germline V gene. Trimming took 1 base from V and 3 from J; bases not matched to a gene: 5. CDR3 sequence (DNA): TGCGCCAGCAGCCAAGTACGGGGGGGCCTCTACAATGAGCAGTTCTTC. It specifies CASSQVRGGLYNEQFF.

CDR3 residues: CATRGLAGEQYF. The CDR3 nucleotides read TGTGCCACCCGGGGACTAGCGGGAGAGCAGTACTTC. The chain joins TRBV15 to TRBJ2-7; 13 bases agree with TRBD2. V gave up 8 bases and J gave up 7 bases; unmatched junction bases: 2. The germline V gene encodes CDR1 LNHNV and CDR2 YYDKDF (reference sequence). The CDR3 is made up of 12 amino acids.

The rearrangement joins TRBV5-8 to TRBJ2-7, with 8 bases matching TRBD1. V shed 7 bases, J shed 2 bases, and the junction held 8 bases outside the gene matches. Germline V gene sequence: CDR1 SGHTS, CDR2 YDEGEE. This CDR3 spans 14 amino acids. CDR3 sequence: CASGKTGAPYEQYF. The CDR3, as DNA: TGTGCCAGCGGAAAGACAGGGGCGCCCTACGAGCAGTACTTC.

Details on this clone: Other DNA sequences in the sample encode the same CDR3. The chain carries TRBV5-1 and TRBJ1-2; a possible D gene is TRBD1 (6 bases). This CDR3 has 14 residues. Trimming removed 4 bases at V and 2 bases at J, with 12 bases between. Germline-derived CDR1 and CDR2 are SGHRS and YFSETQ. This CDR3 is CASSPGGPNYGYTF. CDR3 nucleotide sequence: TGCGCCAGCAGCCCCGGGGGGCCAAACTATGGCTACACCTTC.

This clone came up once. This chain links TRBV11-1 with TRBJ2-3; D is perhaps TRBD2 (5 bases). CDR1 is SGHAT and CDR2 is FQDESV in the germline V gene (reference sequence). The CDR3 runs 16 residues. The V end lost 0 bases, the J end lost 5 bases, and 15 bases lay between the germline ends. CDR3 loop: CASSLALRGGGDTQYF. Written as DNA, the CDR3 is TGTGCCAGCAGCTTAGCGTTGCGAGGAGGAGGAGATACGCAGTATTTT.

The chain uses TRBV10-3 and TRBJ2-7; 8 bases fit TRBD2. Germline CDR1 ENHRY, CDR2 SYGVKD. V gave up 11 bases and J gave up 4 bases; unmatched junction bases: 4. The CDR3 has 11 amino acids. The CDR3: CAAGGAYEQYF. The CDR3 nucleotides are TGTGCCGCGGGGGGAGCGTACGAGCAGTACTTC.

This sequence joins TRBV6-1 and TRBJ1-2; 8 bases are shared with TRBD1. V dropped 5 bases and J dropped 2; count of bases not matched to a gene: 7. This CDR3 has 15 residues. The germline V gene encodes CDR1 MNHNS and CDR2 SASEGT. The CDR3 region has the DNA TGTGCCAGCAGTAAACGACAGGGGCTCAACTATGGCTACACCTTC. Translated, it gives CASSKRQGLNYGYTF.

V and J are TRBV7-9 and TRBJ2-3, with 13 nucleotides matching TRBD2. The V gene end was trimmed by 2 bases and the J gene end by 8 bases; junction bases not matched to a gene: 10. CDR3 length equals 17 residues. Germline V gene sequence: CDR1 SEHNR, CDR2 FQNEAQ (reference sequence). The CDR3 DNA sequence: TGTGCCAGCAGCTTAAGAGGACTAGCGGGAGAGGGGGGTACGCAGTATTTT. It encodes CASSLRGLAGEGGTQYF.

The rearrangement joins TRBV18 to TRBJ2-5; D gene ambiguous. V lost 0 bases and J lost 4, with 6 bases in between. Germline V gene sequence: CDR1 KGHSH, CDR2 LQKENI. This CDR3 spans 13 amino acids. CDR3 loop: CASSPPFGETQYF. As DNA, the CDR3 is TGTGCCAGCTCACCACCGTTTGGAGAGACCCAGTACTTC.

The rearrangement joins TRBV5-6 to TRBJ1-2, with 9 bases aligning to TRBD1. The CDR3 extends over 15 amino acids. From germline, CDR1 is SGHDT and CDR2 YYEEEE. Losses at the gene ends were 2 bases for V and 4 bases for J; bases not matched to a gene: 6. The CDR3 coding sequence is TGTGCCAGCAGCTTATACAGGGGGCAGACCTATGGCTACACCTTC. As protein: CASSLYRGQTYGYTF.

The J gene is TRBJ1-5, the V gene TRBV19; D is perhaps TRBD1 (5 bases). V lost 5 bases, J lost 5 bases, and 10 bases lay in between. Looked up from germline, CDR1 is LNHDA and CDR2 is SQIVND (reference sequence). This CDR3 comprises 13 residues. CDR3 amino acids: CASSGQGYQPQHF. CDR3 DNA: TGTGCCAGTAGTGGGCAGGGCTATCAGCCCCAGCATTTT.

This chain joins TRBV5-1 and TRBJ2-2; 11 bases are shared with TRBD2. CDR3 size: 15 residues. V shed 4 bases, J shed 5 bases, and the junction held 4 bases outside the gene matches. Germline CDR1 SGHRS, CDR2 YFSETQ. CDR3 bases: TGCGCCAGCAGCGCGACTAGCGGGAAAACCGGGGAGCTGTTTTTT. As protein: CASSATSGKTGELFF.

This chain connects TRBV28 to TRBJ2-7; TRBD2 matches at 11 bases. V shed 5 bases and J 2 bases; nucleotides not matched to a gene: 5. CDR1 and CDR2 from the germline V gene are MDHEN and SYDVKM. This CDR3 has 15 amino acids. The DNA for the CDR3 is TGTGCCAGCAGTGGTAGCGGGGGGGTGCCCTACGAGCAGTACTTC. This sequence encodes CASSGSGGVPYEQYF. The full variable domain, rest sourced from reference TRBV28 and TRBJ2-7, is DVKVTQSSRYLVKRTGEKVFLECVQDMDHENMFWYRQDPGLGLRLIYFSYDVKMKEKGDIPEGYSVSREKKERFSLILESASTNQTSMYLCASSGSGGVPYEQYFGPGTRLTVT.

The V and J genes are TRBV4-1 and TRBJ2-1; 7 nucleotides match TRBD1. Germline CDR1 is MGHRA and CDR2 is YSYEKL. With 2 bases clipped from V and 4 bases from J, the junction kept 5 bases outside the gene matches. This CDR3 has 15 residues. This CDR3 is CASSQPGTAYNEQFF. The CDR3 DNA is TGCGCCAGCAGCCAACCCGGGACAGCTTACAATGAGCAGTTCTTC.

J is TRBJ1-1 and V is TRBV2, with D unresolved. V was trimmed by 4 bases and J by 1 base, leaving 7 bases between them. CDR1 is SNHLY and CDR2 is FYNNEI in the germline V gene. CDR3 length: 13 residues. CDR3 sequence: CASSVERNTEAFF. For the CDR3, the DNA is TGTGCCAGCAGTGTCGAGAGGAACACTGAAGCTTTCTTT.

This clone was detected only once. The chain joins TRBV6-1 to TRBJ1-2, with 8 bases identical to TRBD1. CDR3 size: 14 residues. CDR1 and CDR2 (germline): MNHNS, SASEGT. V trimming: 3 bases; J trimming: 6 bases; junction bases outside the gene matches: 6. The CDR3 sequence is CASSELRTGNGYTF. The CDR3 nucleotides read TGTGCCAGCAGTGAGTTGCGGACAGGGAATGGCTACACCTTC.

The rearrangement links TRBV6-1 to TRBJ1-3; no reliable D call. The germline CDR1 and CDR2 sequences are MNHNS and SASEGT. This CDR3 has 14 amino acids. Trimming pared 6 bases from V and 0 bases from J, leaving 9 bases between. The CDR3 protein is CASRRASSGNTIYF. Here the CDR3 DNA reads TGTGCCAGCAGACGGGCGAGCTCTGGAAACACCATATATTTT.